This T cell receptor beta chain was captured in a study of blood T cell repertoires in COVID-19. The wider study: The United States, Italy and Spain were the sources of the acute and convalescent COVID-19 samples. T cells, B-cell-depleted T cells, or PBMCs provided the cDNA or gDNA that served as material.

Original processing notes: Reference gene primer amplification gave nucleated cell count estimates. The data were produced by immunoSEQ multiplex PCR, yet TCRdb's version contains in-frame clones alone and is incomplete. V, J and clone size are taken as reported in that table, and D and trimming were inferred from the DNA itself. The sample lists tens of thousands of clones; 68% were seen once. The TCR sequence derives from a woman in her 70s with acute or convalescent COVID-19. Sequencing was done on a sample of peripheral blood.

The CDR3 loop reads CASSQTYSTVSSYNEQFF. DNA of the CDR3: TGTGCCAGCAGCCAAACTTACTCTACGGTGAGCTCCTACAATGAGCAGTTCTTC. This rearrangement joins TRBV7-8 to TRBJ2-1; D not resolved. CDR1 and CDR2 (germline): SGHVS, FQNEAQ. The ends were cut back, 5 bases at V and 0 bases at J, with 20 bases in the middle. The CDR3 sequence is 18 residues long.